This T cell receptor (beta chain) was found in a study of T cells in Graves' hyperthyroidism and ophthalmopathy. Amplification of TCR beta CDR3 regions was performed using RNA transcripts as template. During a first-round RT-PCR of the TCR CDR3, the HTBI primer set was used. TCRdb reprocessed the multiplex PCR reads via MiXCR and lists one record per CDR3 protein. The repertoire holds over 650,000 distinct CDR3 sequences, with over 15% as singletons. From germline, CDR1 is SGHTA and CDR2 FQGNSA. CDR3 length equals 15 residues. V gave up 1 base and J gave up 4 bases, with 12 bases separating them. This clonotype was counted only a few times. Patients counted as stable if ophthalmopathy did not develop within 18 months. Hyperthyroidism in the patients, aged 18 to 65, was newly diagnosed and under 2 months in duration.

Sample: blood. This receptor was taken from a man between 18 and 35 years old with Graves' hyperthyroidism. J is TRBJ2-3 and V is TRBV7-2; TRBD1 is a possible D gene (7 bases). The CDR3 loop reads CASSLVPGGSDTQYF. The CDR3 DNA follows: TGTGCCAGCAGCTTAGTTCCAGGGGGGTCAGATACGCAGTATTTT. Full variable domain (outside the CDR3, taken from reference TRBV7-2 and TRBJ2-3): GAGVSQSPSNKVTEKGKDVELRCDPISGHTALYWYRQSLGQGLEFLIYFQGNSAPDKSGLPSDRFSAERTGGSVSTLTIQRTQQEDSAVYLCASSLVPGGSDTQYFGPGTRLTVL.